This paragraph covers one T cell receptor (beta chain) sequence. This sample was taken from a study of blood T cell repertoires in COVID-19. Study-level background: The samples span acute and convalescent COVID-19 from the United States, Italy and Spain.

This CDR3 is built from 14 residues. In germline, CDR1 is KGHSH, CDR2 LQKENI. The V and J ends lost 4 bases and 5 bases respectively, with 11 bases between them. Profiled with immunoSEQ multiplex PCR; TCRdb holds only in-frame clones, not every one. Of about 57,000 clones listed, 88% are singletons. Source material: peripheral blood. The TCR comes from a human donor in a cohort sampled during active COVID-19. The chain has TRBV18 and TRBJ1-4; D is undetermined. The chain's CDR3 is CASSRGQLNEKLFF. CDR3 nucleotides: TGTGCCAGCTCACGAGGGCAGTTGAATGAAAAACTGTTTTTT.